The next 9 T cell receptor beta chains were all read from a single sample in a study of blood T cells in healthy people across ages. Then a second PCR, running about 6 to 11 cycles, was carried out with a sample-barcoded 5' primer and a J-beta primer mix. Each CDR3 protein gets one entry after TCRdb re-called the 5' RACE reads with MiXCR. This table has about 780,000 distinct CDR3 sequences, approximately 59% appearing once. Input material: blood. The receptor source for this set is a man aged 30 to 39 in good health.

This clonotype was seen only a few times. CDR3 nucleotides: TGTGCCAGCTCACCGCCTGGCCACTATGGCTACACCTTC. This gives the protein CASSPPGHYGYTF. The V gene is TRBV18, the J gene TRBJ1-2; D not certain. This CDR3 comprises 13 residues. The germline CDR1 and CDR2 sequences are KGHSH and LQKENI. V dropped 3 bases and J dropped 3 bases, with 8 bases sitting between them.

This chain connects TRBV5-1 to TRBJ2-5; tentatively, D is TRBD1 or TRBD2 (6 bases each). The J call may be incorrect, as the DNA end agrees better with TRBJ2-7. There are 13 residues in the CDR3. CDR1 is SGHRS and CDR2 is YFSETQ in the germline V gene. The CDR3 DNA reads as TGCGCCAGCAGCTGGGGGGACAACTACGAGCAGTACTTC. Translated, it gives CASSWGDNYEQYF.

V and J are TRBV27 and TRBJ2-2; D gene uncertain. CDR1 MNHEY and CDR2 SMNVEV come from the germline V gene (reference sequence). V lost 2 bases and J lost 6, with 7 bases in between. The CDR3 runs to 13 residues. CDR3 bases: TGTGCCAGCAGTTTAGTAGGTCCCGGGGAGCTGTTTTTT. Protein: CASSLVGPGELFF.

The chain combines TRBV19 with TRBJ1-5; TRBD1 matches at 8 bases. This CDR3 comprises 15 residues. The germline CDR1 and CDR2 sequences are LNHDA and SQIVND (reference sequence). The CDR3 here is CASGGQAYSNQPQHF. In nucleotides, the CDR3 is TGTGCTTCTGGGGGACAGGCCTATAGCAATCAGCCCCAGCATTTT.

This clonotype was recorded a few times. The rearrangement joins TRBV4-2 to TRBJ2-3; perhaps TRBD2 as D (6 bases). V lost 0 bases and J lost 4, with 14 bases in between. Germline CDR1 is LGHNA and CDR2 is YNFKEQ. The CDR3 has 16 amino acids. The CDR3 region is CASSQDLARRADTQYF. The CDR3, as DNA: TGTGCCAGCAGCCAAGATCTCGCCAGGAGGGCAGATACGCAGTATTTT.

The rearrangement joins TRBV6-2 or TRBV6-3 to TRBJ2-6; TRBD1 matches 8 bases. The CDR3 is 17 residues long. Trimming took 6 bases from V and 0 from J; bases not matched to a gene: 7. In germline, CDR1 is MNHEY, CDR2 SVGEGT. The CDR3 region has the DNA TGTGCCAGCAGAGACTCAGGGGGCCTCTCTGGGGCCAACGTCCTGACTTTC. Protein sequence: CASRDSGGLSGANVLTF.

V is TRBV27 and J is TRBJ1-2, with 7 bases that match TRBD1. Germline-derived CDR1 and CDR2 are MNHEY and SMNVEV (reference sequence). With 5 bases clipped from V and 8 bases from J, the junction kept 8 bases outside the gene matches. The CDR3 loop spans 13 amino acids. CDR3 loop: CASSLATGKGYTF. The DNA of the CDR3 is TGTGCCAGCAGTCTCGCGACAGGGAAGGGCTACACCTTC.

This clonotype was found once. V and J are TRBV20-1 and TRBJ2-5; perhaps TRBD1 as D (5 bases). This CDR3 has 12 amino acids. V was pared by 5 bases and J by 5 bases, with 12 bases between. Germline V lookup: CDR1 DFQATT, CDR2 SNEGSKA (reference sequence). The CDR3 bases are TGCAGTGCTCAGGGCCTGGGGGAGACCCAGTACTTC. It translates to CSAQGLGETQYF.

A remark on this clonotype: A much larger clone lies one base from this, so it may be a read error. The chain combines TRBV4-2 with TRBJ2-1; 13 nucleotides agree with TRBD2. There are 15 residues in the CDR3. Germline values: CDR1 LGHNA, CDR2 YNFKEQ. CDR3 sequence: CASSQTSGGDKEQFF. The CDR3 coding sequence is TGTGCCAGCAGCCAAACTAGCGGGGGGGACAAGGAGCAGTTCTTC.